The 5 T cell receptor beta chains presented below share a single source sample, sequenced in a study of regulatory T cells in long-lasting Graves disease. Time point reported: newly diagnosed GD, antithyroid drugs for less than 3 months. PBMC RNA served as the TCR library source. Through Arm-PCR of CDR3 regions and iRepertoire HTBI primers, TCR beta libraries were built. TCRdb redid the calling of the multiplex PCR reads with MiXCR, one entry per CDR3 protein. The sample contains over 500,000 distinct CDR3 sequences, roughly 15% of which appear only once. These data were also filed under a second study, of T cells in Graves' hyperthyroidism and ophthalmopathy.

This specimen was peripheral blood mononuclear cells (PBMCs), taken at new diagnosis, from a patient treated with antithyroid drugs. The receptors derive from a man aged 18 to 29 with Graves disease.

The rearrangement uses TRBV20-1 and TRBJ1-1, with TRBD1 as a possible D gene (6 bases). The CDR3 covers 14 residues. Germline values: CDR1 DFQATT, CDR2 SNEGSKA (reference sequence). V was pared by 4 bases and J by 0 bases, with 12 bases between. As DNA, the CDR3 is TGCAGTGCTATCCGGACAGAGATGAACACTGAAGCTTTCTTT. This gives the protein CSAIRTEMNTEAFF.

This clonotype has ten or more counts. This chain connects TRBV7-9 to TRBJ1-5, with TRBD1 matching 7 bases. The CDR3 is 15 amino acids. V trimming: 6 bases; J trimming: 0 bases; junction bases outside the gene matches: 5. Germline V gene data show CDR1 as SEHNR and CDR2 as FQNEAQ (reference sequence). CDR3: CASSSGQASNQPQHF. DNA of the CDR3: TGTGCCAGCAGTTCCGGACAGGCTAGCAATCAGCCCCAGCATTTT.

A few counts support this clonotype. The chain employs TRBV20-1 and TRBJ2-1; 11 bases fit TRBD2. The germline CDR1 and CDR2 sequences are DFQATT and SNEGSKA (reference sequence). Trimming at V came to 2 bases and at J to 9 bases, leaving 15 bases not matched to a gene. This CDR3 contains 17 residues. The CDR3 region is CSARIPAGLAGGSEQFF. The DNA for the CDR3 is TGCAGTGCTAGAATTCCCGCGGGGCTAGCGGGAGGAAGTGAGCAGTTCTTC.

This clonotype was seen a few times. This chain uses TRBV7-3 with TRBJ2-5, with TRBD2 identical over 8 bases. Germline V gene lookup returns CDR1 SGHTA and CDR2 FQGTGA. Unmatched junction bases numbered 9, after V lost 5 bases and J lost 4 bases. The CDR3 spans 15 residues. The CDR3 DNA reads as TGTGCCAGCAGCCCAAGGGGACTAGGTGGAGAGACCCAGTACTTC. Translated: CASSPRGLGGETQYF.

This clonotype occurred many times. This chain links TRBV18 with TRBJ1-6, with a possible D match to TRBD1 (5 bases). From germline, CDR1 is KGHSH and CDR2 LQKENI. With 5 bases removed from V and 7 bases from J, the gap between germline ends came to 9 bases. The CDR3 is 13 amino acids. The CDR3 spells CASSATDNSPLHF. In DNA, the CDR3 is TGTGCCAGCTCAGCGACAGACAATTCACCCCTCCACTTT.